Each of the 10 T cell receptor beta chains below was sequenced from the same sample in a study of breast tumors, draining lymph nodes, adjacent tissues. TCRdb used MiXCR to reprocess the multiplex PCR reads, holding one entry per CDR3 protein. The sample consists of approximately 130,000 distinct CDR3 sequences, approximately 21% of them appearing once. Samples came from axillary lymph nodes draining the breast cancer. Sample: axillary lymph node tissue. The receptors were sampled from a female donor with breast cancer. Some clones in this sample may be carry-over from other donors' samples.

The V call is TRBV19, the J call TRBJ2-2; 11 bases map to TRBD1. V shed 5 bases and J 9 bases; nucleotides not matched to a gene: 8. The germline CDR1 and CDR2 sequences are LNHDA and SQIVND (reference sequence). This CDR3 spans 15 amino acids. In DNA form, the CDR3 reads TGTGCCAGTAGTTCTGGGACAGGGGGTCGGAGGGAGCTGTTTTTT. This sequence encodes CASSSGTGGRRELFF. The complete variable domain, with remaining parts taken from reference TRBV19 and TRBJ2-2, reads DGGITQSPKYLFRKEGQNVTLSCEQNLNHDAMYWYRQDPGQGLRLIYYSQIVNDFQKGDIAEGYSVSREKKESFPLTVTSAQKNPTAFYLCASSSGTGGRRELFFGEGSRLTVL.

The V gene is TRBV6-8, the J gene TRBJ2-7, with 11 bases aligning to TRBD2. Losses at the gene ends were 4 bases for V and 3 bases for J; bases not matched to a gene: 8. This CDR3 is built from 16 residues. Germline V gives CDR1 MNHGY, CDR2 SAAAGT. The CDR3 reads CASSCHGLAGGYEQYF. The CDR3 nucleotides read TGTGCCAGCAGTTGCCATGGACTAGCGGGTGGCTACGAGCAGTACTTC.

This clonotype was observed many times. The J gene is TRBJ2-1, the V gene TRBV5-1, with TRBD2 identical over 8 bases. The CDR3 totals 16 residues. Germline V lookup: CDR1 SGHRS, CDR2 YFSETQ. V lost 0 bases to trimming and J lost 0 bases; unmatched junction nucleotides: 2. This CDR3 is CASSLGGRSSYNEQFF. Written as DNA, the CDR3 is TGCGCCAGCAGCTTGGGCGGGAGGAGCTCCTACAATGAGCAGTTCTTC.

In its sample, this clonotype was seen many times. The V gene is TRBV18, the J gene TRBJ2-5; 8 positions agree with TRBD1. After removal of 2 bases from V and 2 bases from J, the junction contained 1 base not matched to a gene. The CDR3 is made up of 14 amino acids. Germline loops: CDR1 KGHSH, CDR2 LQKENI. The CDR3 DNA reads TGTGCCAGCTCACCAAACAGGGGGCAAGAGACCCAGTACTTC. Translated, it gives CASSPNRGQETQYF.

Ten or more counts support this clonotype. The CDR3 loop reads CASSLDRGQNSPLHF. The CDR3 DNA reads TGTGCCAGCAGCTTAGATCGTGGACAGAATTCACCCCTCCACTTT. This rearrangement joins TRBV11-2 to TRBJ1-6, with D possibly matching TRBD1 (6 bases). This CDR3 spans 15 amino acids. V was cut by 0 bases and J by 7 bases, with 10 bases left in between. The germline V gene has CDR1 SGHAT and CDR2 FQNNGV.

This clonotype was detected many times. The J gene is TRBJ2-1, the V gene TRBV20-1; 8 bases line up with TRBD2. CDR1 and CDR2 from the germline V gene are DFQATT and SNEGSKA (reference sequence). V dropped 2 bases and J dropped 7; count of bases not matched to a gene: 4. This CDR3 region has 13 residues. CDR3: CSARLAGANEQFF. DNA of the CDR3: TGCAGTGCTAGACTAGCGGGTGCGAATGAGCAGTTCTTC.

This clonotype was seen many times. This chain links TRBV5-4 with TRBJ2-7, with TRBD2 matching over 9 bases. Germline CDR1 and CDR2: SGHNT and YYREEE (reference sequence). V shed 0 bases, J shed 6 bases, and the junction held 4 bases outside the gene matches. The CDR3 is 14 residues long. In nucleotides, the CDR3 is TGTGCCAGCAGCTTGGAGTCTAGCGGGATCGAGCAGTACTTC. Amino acids: CASSLESSGIEQYF. Full variable domain (rest looked up from reference TRBV5-4 and TRBJ2-7): ETGVTQSPTHLIKTRGQQVTLRCSSQSGHNTVSWYQQALGQGPQFIFQYYREEENGRGNFPPRFSGLQFPNYSSELNVNALELDDSALYLCASSLESSGIEQYFGPGTRLTVT.

This clonotype came up many times. J is TRBJ2-7 and V is TRBV28; tentatively, D is TRBD1 (6 bases). This CDR3 has 14 residues. With 2 bases removed from V and 3 bases from J, the gap between germline ends came to 11 bases. Germline CDR1 and CDR2: MDHEN and SYDVKM. Written as DNA, the CDR3 is TGTGCCAGCAGTTTAGACCAACAGGGCTACGAGCAGTACTTC. It translates to CASSLDQQGYEQYF.

This sequence joins TRBV5-8 and TRBJ2-5; TRBD2 is a possible D gene (6 bases). The V end was cut by 3 bases, the J end by 0 bases, with 9 bases between. The CDR3 consists of 14 residues. Germline V gene sequence: CDR1 SGHTS, CDR2 YDEGEE. CDR3 coding DNA: TGTGCCAGCAGCTCAAGGGACTACCAAGAGACCCAGTACTTC. Its protein product is CASSSRDYQETQYF.

This clonotype was found many times. The J gene is TRBJ2-1, the V gene TRBV9, with D possibly TRBD2 on 6 matching bases. CDR1 and CDR2 (germline): SGDLS, YYNGEE. This CDR3 region has 14 residues. Trimming removed 0 bases at V and 5 bases at J, with 9 bases between. Here the CDR3 reads CASSVGGTNNEQFF. The CDR3 nucleotides read TGTGCCAGCAGCGTAGGCGGGACGAACAATGAGCAGTTCTTC.